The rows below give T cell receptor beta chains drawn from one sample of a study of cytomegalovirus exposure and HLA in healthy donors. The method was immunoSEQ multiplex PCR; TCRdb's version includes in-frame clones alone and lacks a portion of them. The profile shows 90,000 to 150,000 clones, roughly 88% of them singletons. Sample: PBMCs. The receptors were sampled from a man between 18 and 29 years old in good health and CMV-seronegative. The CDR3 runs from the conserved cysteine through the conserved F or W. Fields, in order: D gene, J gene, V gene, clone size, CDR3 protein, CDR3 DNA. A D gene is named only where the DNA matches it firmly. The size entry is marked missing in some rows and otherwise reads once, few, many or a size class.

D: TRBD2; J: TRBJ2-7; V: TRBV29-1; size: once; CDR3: CSVELREDYEQYF; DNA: TGCAGCGTTGAACTGCGGGAGGACTACGAGCAGTACTTC
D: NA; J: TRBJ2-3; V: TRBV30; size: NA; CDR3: CAWSGGHADTQYF; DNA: TGTGCCTGGAGTGGGGGGCATGCAGATACGCAGTATTTT
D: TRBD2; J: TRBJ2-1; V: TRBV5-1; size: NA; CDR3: CASVLAAEGNEQFF; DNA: TGCGCCAGCGTACTAGCGGCCGAGGGGAATGAGCAGTTCTTC
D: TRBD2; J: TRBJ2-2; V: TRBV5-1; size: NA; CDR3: CASSLSSGRAGTGELFF; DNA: TGCGCCAGCAGCTTGAGTAGCGGGAGGGCCGGGACCGGGGAGCTGTTTTTT
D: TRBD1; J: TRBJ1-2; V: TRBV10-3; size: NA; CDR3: CAISESVGYGRGSYGYTF; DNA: TGTGCCATCAGTGAGTCAGTGGGGTATGGCAGGGGGAGCTATGGCTACACCTTC
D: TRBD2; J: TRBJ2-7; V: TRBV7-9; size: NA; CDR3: CASSDDSASGEQYF; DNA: TGTGCCAGCAGCGATGATTCGGCTAGCGGTGAGCAGTACTTC
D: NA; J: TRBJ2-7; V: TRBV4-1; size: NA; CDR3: CASSQERAGGTYEQYF; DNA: TGCGCCAGCAGCCAAGAGAGGGCAGGGGGGACCTACGAGCAGTACTTC
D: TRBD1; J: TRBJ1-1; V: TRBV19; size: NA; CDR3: CASSVTGVNTEAFF; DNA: TGTGCCAGTAGTGTGACAGGGGTAAACACTGAAGCTTTCTTT
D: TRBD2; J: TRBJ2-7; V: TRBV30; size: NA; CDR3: CAWSVSRTSGTWDEQYF; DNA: TGTGCCTGGAGTGTATCCAGGACTAGCGGGACTTGGGACGAGCAGTACTTC
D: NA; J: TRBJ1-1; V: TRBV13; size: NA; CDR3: CASSLVGRNTEAFF; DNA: TGTGCCAGCAGCTTAGTGGGGAGGAACACTGAAGCTTTCTTT
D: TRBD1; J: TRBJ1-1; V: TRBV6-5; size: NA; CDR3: CASSFFEGATEAFF; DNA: TGTGCCAGCAGTTTTTTTGAGGGGGCTACTGAAGCTTTCTTT
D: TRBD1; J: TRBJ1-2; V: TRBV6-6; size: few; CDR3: CASSYSPGQGGGYTF; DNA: TGTGCCAGCAGTTACTCACCGGGACAGGGCGGAGGCTACACCTTC
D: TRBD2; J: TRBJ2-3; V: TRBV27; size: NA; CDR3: CASSPLGTSGRTDTQYF; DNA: TGTGCCAGCAGTCCCCTGGGGACTAGCGGGAGAACAGATACGCAGTATTTT
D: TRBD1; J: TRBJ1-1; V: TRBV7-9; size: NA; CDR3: CASSLAGQGNTEAFF; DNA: TGTGCCAGCAGCTTAGCAGGACAGGGGAACACTGAAGCTTTCTTT
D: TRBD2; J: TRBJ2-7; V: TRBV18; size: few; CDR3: CASSPPLAPLGGEQYF; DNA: TGTGCCAGCTCACCTCCTCTGGCTCCCCTGGGGGGGGAGCAGTACTTC
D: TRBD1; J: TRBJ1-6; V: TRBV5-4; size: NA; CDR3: CASSLRDRGNSPLHF; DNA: TGTGCCAGCAGCCTTAGGGACAGGGGCAATTCACCCCTCCACTTT
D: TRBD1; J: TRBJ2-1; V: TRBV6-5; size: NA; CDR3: CASKGGTGSSNEQFF; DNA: TGTGCCAGCAAGGGGGGGACAGGGTCGTCCAATGAGCAGTTCTTC
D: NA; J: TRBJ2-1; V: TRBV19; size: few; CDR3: CASNGGEAYNEQFF; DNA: TGTGCCAGTAACGGCGGGGAGGCCTACAATGAGCAGTTCTTC
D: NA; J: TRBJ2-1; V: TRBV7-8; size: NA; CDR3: CASSFGQGSYNEQFF; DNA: TGTGCCAGCAGCTTCGGGCAGGGCTCCTACAATGAGCAGTTCTTC
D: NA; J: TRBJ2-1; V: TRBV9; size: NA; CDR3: CASSVVAVYNEQFF; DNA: TGTGCCAGCAGCGTAGTAGCGGTTTACAATGAGCAGTTCTTC
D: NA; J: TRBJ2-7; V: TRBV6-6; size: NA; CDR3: CASRDYFYEQYF; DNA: TGTGCCAGCAGGGACTATTTCTACGAGCAGTACTTC
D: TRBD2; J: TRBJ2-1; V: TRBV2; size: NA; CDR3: CASRASGGQYNNEQFF; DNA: TGTGCCAGCAGAGCTAGCGGGGGCCAATACAACAATGAGCAGTTCTTC
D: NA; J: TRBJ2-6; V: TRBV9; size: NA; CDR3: CASSVGGATTLGANVLTF; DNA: TGTGCCAGCAGCGTAGGGGGAGCTACTACTCTGGGGGCCAACGTCCTGACTTTC
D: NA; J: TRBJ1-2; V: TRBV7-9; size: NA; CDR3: CASSLVTGGYTF; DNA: TGTGCCAGCAGCTTAGTGACGGGGGGCTACACCTTC
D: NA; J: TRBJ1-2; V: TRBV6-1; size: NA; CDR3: CASSEARPENPPSF; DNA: TGTGCCAGCAGTGAAGCGCGGCCAGAAAACCCCCCAAGCTTC
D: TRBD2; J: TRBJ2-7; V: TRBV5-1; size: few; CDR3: CASSPGLAGGSYEQYF; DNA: TGCGCCAGCAGCCCCGGACTAGCTGGAGGCTCCTACGAGCAGTACTTC
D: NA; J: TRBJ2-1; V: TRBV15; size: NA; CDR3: CATSRDKGRGGYNEQFF; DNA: TGTGCCACCAGCAGAGATAAGGGCAGGGGCGGCTACAATGAGCAGTTCTTC
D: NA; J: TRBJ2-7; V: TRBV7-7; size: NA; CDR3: CASSKDPYGGEQYF; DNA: TGTGCCAGCAGCAAGGACCCCTACGGGGGTGAGCAGTACTTC
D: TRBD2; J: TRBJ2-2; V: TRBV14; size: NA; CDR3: CASALRGGTGELFF; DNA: TGTGCCAGCGCTCTGCGGGGGGGCACCGGGGAGCTGTTTTTT
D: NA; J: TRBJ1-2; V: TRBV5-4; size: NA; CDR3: CASSYLRGTPQGGYTF; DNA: TGTGCCAGCAGTTACCTTAGGGGGACACCCCAGGGTGGCTACACCTTC
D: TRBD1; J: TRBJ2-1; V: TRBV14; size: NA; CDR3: CASSPRTGTYNEQFF; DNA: TGTGCCAGCAGCCCTCGGACAGGGACCTACAATGAGCAGTTCTTC
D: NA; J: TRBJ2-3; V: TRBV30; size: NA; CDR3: CAWTGASVADTQYF; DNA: TGTGCCTGGACTGGGGCTAGCGTAGCAGATACGCAGTATTTT
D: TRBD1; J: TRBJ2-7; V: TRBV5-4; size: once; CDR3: CASSAQGARTYEQYF; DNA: TGTGCCAGCAGCGCACAGGGGGCGAGGACCTACGAGCAGTACTTC
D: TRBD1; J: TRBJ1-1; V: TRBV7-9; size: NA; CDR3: CASSSDNRGHQNTEAFF; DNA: TGTGCCAGCAGCTCCGACAACAGGGGGCATCAGAACACTGAAGCTTTCTTT
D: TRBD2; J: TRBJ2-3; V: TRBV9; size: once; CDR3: CASSVATSGGEDTQYF; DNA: TGTGCCAGCAGCGTAGCGACTAGCGGGGGAGAAGATACGCAGTATTTT
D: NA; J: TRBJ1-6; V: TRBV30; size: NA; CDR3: CAWSVDSAVTGSPLHF; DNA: TGTGCCTGGAGTGTGGATAGTGCCGTGACTGGTTCACCCCTCCACTTT
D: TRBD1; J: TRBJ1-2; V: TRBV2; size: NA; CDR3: CASSVPGQGALGYTF; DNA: TGTGCCAGCAGCGTACCGGGACAGGGGGCTCTTGGCTACACCTTC
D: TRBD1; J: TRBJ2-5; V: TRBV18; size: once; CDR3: CASSLGTGTQETQYF; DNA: TGTGCCAGCTCACTTGGGACAGGGACTCAAGAGACCCAGTACTTC
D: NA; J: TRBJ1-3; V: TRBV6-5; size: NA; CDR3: CASSQPAGSGNTIYF; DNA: TGTGCCAGCAGTCAGCCGGCGGGCTCTGGAAACACCATATATTTT
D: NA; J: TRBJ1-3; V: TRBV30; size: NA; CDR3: CAWKLTGVSGNTIYF; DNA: TGTGCCTGGAAACTCACGGGGGTCTCTGGAAACACCATATATTTT
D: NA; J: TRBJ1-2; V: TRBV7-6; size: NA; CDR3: CASSFEGTYGYTF; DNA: TGTGCCAGCAGCTTCGAGGGAACTTATGGCTACACCTTC
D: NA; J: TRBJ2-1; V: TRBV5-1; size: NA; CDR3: CASSLAAARNEQFF; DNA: TGCGCCAGCAGCTTGGCCGCGGCGAGGAATGAGCAGTTCTTC
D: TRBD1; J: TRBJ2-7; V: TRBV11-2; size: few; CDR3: CASRDSGTGAAEQYF; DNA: TGTGCCAGCAGAGATTCAGGGACAGGGGCGGCCGAGCAGTACTTC
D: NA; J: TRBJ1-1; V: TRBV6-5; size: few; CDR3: CASTTGREAFF; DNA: TGTGCCAGCACCACAGGGAGAGAAGCTTTCTTT
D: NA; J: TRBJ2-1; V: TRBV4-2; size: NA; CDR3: CASSQAGIDQAPLSEQFF; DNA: TGTGCCAGCAGCCAAGCCGGGATTGACCAAGCTCCTTTGAGTGAGCAGTTCTTC
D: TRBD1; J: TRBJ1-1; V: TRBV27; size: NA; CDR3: CASSLQGAGSTEAFF; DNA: TGTGCCAGCAGTTTACAGGGGGCAGGTAGCACTGAAGCTTTCTTT
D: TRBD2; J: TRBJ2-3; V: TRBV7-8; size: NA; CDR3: CASSRNIAGASTDTQYF; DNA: TGTGCCAGCAGCCGAAATATAGCGGGAGCGAGCACAGATACGCAGTATTTT
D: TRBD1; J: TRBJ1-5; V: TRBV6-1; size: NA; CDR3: CASRDRDRGQPQHF; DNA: TGTGCCAGCAGAGATCGGGACAGGGGTCAGCCCCAGCATTTT
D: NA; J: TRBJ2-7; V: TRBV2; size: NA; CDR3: CASSDRGGTIYEQYF; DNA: TGTGCCAGCAGTGATAGGGGCGGCACGATCTACGAGCAGTACTTC
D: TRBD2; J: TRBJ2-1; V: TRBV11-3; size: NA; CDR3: CASSSGLAGGHEQFF; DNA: TGTGCCAGCAGCTCGGGACTAGCGGGAGGACATGAGCAGTTCTTC
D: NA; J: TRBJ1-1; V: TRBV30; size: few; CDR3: CAWSVRGMNTEAFF; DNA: TGTGCCTGGAGTGTCAGGGGAATGAACACTGAAGCTTTCTTT
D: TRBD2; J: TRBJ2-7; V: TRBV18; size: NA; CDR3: CASSPDRTSGSYEQYF; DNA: TGTGCCAGCTCACCAGACAGGACTAGCGGCTCCTACGAGCAGTACTTC
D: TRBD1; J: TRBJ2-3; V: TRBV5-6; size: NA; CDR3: CASSPTGGRDTQYF; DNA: TGTGCCAGCAGCCCGACAGGGGGCAGAGATACGCAGTATTTT
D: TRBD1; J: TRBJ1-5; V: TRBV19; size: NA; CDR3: CASSLTQLGTGLTNNQPQHF; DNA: TGTGCCAGTAGTCTAACCCAGCTCGGGACAGGCCTGACGAACAATCAGCCCCAGCATTTT